This TCR beta chain is drawn from a study of PD-L1 blockade in urothelial cancer. Study-level information: There were a median of approximately 140,000 T cells in blood samples.

Study-level points and caveats: Greater 3-week expansion of tumor-associated blood clones was recorded for durable-benefit patients.

Remarks on this clone: Antigen unknown.

Sequenced by immunoSEQ multiplex PCR; TCRdb stores in-frame clones only, minus some. The table shows 58,000 or so clones, with about 86% occurring only once. The input for sequencing was PBMCs, taken around atezolizumab (anti-PD-L1) treatment. The TCR was taken from a man between 50 and 59 years old with urothelial cancer.

The CDR3, as DNA: TGTGCCAGCAGTCTTGGACTAGCGGGAGAGGGGATGGCCAAAAACATTCAGTACTTC. This sequence encodes CASSLGLAGEGMAKNIQYF. The genes are TRBV9 and TRBJ2-4, with TRBD2 matching 13 bases. CDR1 is SGDLS and CDR2 is YYNGEE in the germline V gene. V was clipped by 5 bases and J by 1 base; unmatched bases: 12. The length of the CDR3 is 19 residues.